This section outlines one TCR beta chain sequence together with its context. Its specificity is unknown. Each and every patient relapsed after autologous stem cell transplantation, and patients got differing brentuximab vedotin exposure. The sample originates from a study of PD-1 blockade in classical Hodgkin lymphoma. Study observations and caveats: With CD4+ cells, TCR diversity rose significantly by C4D1, but not with CD8+ cells.

There are 13 residues in the CDR3. V was clipped by 4 bases and J by 2 bases, with 7 bases between them. The V gene's germline CDR1 is SEHNR and CDR2 FQNEAQ (reference sequence). Sequenced by immunoSEQ multiplex PCR; TCRdb stores in-frame clones only, minus some. This sample carries nearly 55,000 clones, roughly 80% of them seen once, and the ten largest clones take roughly 15%. This TCR was sampled from a human donor with classical Hodgkin lymphoma. The J gene is TRBJ2-3, the V gene TRBV7-9; unclear D gene. Sequencing used peripheral blood mononuclear cells (PBMCs), obtained at baseline. The CDR3 loop reads CASSYLVTDTQYF. The CDR3 DNA reads as TGTGCCAGCAGCTACTTGGTCACAGATACGCAGTATTTT.